Sequencing of this T cell receptor beta chain was carried out in a study of radiation and T cells in renal cell carcinoma. Study results and caveats: From baseline, blood top tumor clonotypes peaked at 2 weeks post-radiation. Without pretreatment biopsies, baseline tumor clonotype presence was undetermined.

Profiling relied on immunoSEQ multiplex PCR, and the TCRdb table lists in-frame clones only, not all of them. In the table there are about 130,000 clones, more than 80% of which are singletons. This sample's time point: blood 2 weeks post-SBRT. Treatment here: 15 Gy SBRT to primary tumor, nephrectomy 4 weeks later. V was clipped by 8 bases and J by 4 bases; unmatched bases: 9. This CDR3 region has 15 residues. Germline CDR1 and CDR2: MDHEN and SYDVKM. On this clone itself: Its antigen is undetermined.

The V call is TRBV28, the J call TRBJ1-5, with TRBD1 matching 9 bases. The sample consisted of blood, taken from a patient whose treatment included radiotherapy and nephrectomy. The clonotype comes from a woman in her sixties with renal cell carcinoma. This chain's CDR3 is CASGHRGRWNQPQHF. The CDR3 bases are TGTGCCAGCGGTCACAGGGGGCGGTGGAATCAGCCCCAGCATTTT.